This entry lists 13 T cell receptor beta chains sequenced from one sample in a study of CD8 T cells in ankylosing spondylitis. Study outcomes and limitations: A motif in TCR beta, a set of eight highly homologous variants, appeared characteristic of ankylosing spondylitis blood.

Their antigens are not known. Using its own MiXCR run on the 5' RACE reads, TCRdb lists one record per CDR3 protein. The table shows more than 300,000 distinct CDR3 sequences, with approximately 8.2% occurring only once. Input material: blood, either unsorted or a sorted T cell fraction (not recorded which). The receptors derive from a male donor with ankylosing spondylitis.

This clonotype was seen at least ten times. The chain employs TRBV28 and TRBJ1-5; D is perhaps TRBD1 (5 bases). Trimming shortened V by 3 bases and J by 3 bases, and 12 bases separated the two germline ends. Germline values: CDR1 MDHEN, CDR2 SYDVKM. The CDR3 covers 15 residues. The chain's CDR3 is CASSLFRGSNQPQHF. The DNA of the CDR3 is TGTGCCAGCAGTTTGTTTCGGGGCTCCAATCAGCCCCAGCATTTT.

The genes are TRBV7-8 and TRBJ2-7, with 7 positions matching TRBD2. The CDR3 runs to 17 residues. The junction had 14 bases not matched to a gene; V was cut back by 3 bases and J by 3 bases. Looked up from germline, CDR1 is SGHVS and CDR2 is FQNEAQ. The CDR3 reads CASSFGLKSGTLYEQYF. The CDR3 DNA reads as TGTGCCAGCAGCTTTGGGCTAAAGAGCGGGACTCTCTACGAGCAGTACTTC.

This clonotype was seen a few times. The chain links TRBV29-1 to TRBJ2-1; 10 bases map to TRBD2. Looked up from germline, CDR1 is SQVTM and CDR2 is ANQGSEA. V gave up 6 bases and J gave up 4 bases; unmatched junction bases: 6. The CDR3 has 14 amino acids. CDR3 nucleotides: TGCAGCGTGCGGAGTAGCGGGAGGTACAATGAGCAGTTCTTC. Amino acid sequence: CSVRSSGRYNEQFF.

The table lists this clonotype with a few counts. J is TRBJ2-1 and V is TRBV10-1; tentatively, D is TRBD2 (5 bases). The germline CDR1 and CDR2 sequences are WNHNN and SYGVQD (reference sequence). The CDR3 extends over 14 amino acids. V dropped 3 bases and J dropped 5 bases, with 11 bases sitting between them. The CDR3 sequence: CASSEGSGNNEQFF. CDR3 coding DNA: TGCGCCAGCAGTGAAGGAAGCGGCAACAATGAGCAGTTCTTC.

About this clonotype: One junction end disagrees with the germline gene, perhaps due to a read error. V usage is TRBV7-7 and J usage is TRBJ2-5; weak D call: TRBD2 (6 bases). Germline-derived CDR1 and CDR2 are SSHAT and FNYEAQ (reference sequence). This CDR3 is built from 13 residues. CDR3 nucleotides: TGTGCTAGCAGGATTGCGGGGCAAGAGACCCAGTACTTC. This sequence encodes CASRIAGQETQYF. Supplemented by reference TRBV7-7 and TRBJ2-5, the full variable domain reads GAGVSQSPRYKVTKRGQDVTLRCDPISSHATLYWYQQALGQGPEFLTYFNYEAQPDKSGLPSDRFSAERPEGSISTLTIQRTEQRDSAMYRCASRIAGQETQYFGPGTRLLVL.

This sequence joins TRBV9 and TRBJ2-1; 10 bases are a match to TRBD2. Germline CDR1 SGDLS, CDR2 YYNGEE. V shed 2 bases, J shed 3 bases, and the junction held 2 bases outside the gene matches. The CDR3 has 15 amino acids. CDR3 protein: CASSVTSGDYNEQFF. CDR3 sequence (DNA): TGTGCCAGCAGCGTTACTAGCGGGGACTACAATGAGCAGTTCTTC.

This clonotype was detected only a few times. The chain employs TRBV28 and TRBJ2-3; TRBD1 aligns across 8 bases. There are 16 residues in the CDR3. Germline CDR1 reads MDHEN; CDR2 reads SYDVKM. Unmatched junction bases numbered 6, after V lost 3 bases and J lost 1 base. The CDR3 protein is CASSFPRGLGTDTQYF. In nucleotides, the CDR3 is TGTGCCAGCAGTTTTCCCAGGGGGCTGGGCACAGATACGCAGTATTTT.

The chain couples TRBV7-2 to TRBJ2-7, with 9 bases fitting TRBD1. The CDR3 totals 14 residues. The V and J ends lost 5 bases and 6 bases, in that order; junction bases with no gene match: 8. Germline loops: CDR1 SGHTA, CDR2 FQGNSA. The CDR3 is CASSRGGQGREQYF. In DNA, the CDR3 is TGTGCCAGCAGCCGAGGGGGACAGGGACGCGAGCAGTACTTC.

This clonotype was seen ten or more times. The chain carries TRBV6-5 and TRBJ2-5; tentatively, D is TRBD2 (6 bases). Trimming took off 0 bases at V and 6 bases at J, with 14 bases between the two ends. This CDR3 comprises 15 residues. Looked up from germline, CDR1 is MNHEY and CDR2 is SVGAGI. The CDR3 protein is CASSYSGLFSKTQYF. Written as DNA, the CDR3 is TGTGCCAGCAGTTACTCGGGACTGTTTTCGAAGACCCAGTACTTC.

This clonotype showed up just a few times. The chain recombines TRBV5-1 with TRBJ2-3; TRBD1 is a possible D gene (5 bases). The CDR3 has 14 residues. Trimming took 7 bases from V and 3 from J, leaving 15 bases between them. Per the germline V gene, CDR1 is SGHRS and CDR2 is YFSETQ. The CDR3 nucleotides read TGCGCCAGCCTCCCGGTCCCAGGGACAGATACGCAGTATTTT. Translated, it gives CASLPVPGTDTQYF.

This clonotype has a handful of counts. J is TRBJ2-1 and V is TRBV12-3 or TRBV12-4; 10 bases agree with TRBD2. J lost 8 bases, V lost 0 bases, and 7 bases had no gene match. The CDR3 sequence is 16 residues long. CDR3 protein: CASSLAVSSGSDEQFF. CDR3 bases: TGTGCCAGCAGTTTAGCGGTGTCTAGCGGGAGCGATGAGCAGTTCTTC.

The table lists this clonotype with a few counts. The chain links TRBV5-1 to TRBJ2-7, with D uncertain. This CDR3 spans 13 amino acids. Germline V gene lookup returns CDR1 SGHRS and CDR2 YFSETQ. The ends were cut back, 2 bases at V and 4 bases at J, with 10 bases in the middle. CDR3 in amino acids: CASSFGRAYEQYF. CDR3 sequence (DNA): TGCGCCAGCAGCTTTGGCAGAGCTTACGAGCAGTACTTC.

Comment on this clonotype: A read error may produce the germline difference seen at one junction end. The chain is built from TRBV12-3 or TRBV12-4 and TRBJ2-3, with D perhaps matching TRBD1 or TRBD2 (6 bases each). The length of the CDR3 is 15 residues. The CDR3 here is CATSLIGGQADTQYF. The CDR3 DNA is TGTGCCACCAGTTTGATTGGGGGGCAAGCAGATACGCAGTATTTT.